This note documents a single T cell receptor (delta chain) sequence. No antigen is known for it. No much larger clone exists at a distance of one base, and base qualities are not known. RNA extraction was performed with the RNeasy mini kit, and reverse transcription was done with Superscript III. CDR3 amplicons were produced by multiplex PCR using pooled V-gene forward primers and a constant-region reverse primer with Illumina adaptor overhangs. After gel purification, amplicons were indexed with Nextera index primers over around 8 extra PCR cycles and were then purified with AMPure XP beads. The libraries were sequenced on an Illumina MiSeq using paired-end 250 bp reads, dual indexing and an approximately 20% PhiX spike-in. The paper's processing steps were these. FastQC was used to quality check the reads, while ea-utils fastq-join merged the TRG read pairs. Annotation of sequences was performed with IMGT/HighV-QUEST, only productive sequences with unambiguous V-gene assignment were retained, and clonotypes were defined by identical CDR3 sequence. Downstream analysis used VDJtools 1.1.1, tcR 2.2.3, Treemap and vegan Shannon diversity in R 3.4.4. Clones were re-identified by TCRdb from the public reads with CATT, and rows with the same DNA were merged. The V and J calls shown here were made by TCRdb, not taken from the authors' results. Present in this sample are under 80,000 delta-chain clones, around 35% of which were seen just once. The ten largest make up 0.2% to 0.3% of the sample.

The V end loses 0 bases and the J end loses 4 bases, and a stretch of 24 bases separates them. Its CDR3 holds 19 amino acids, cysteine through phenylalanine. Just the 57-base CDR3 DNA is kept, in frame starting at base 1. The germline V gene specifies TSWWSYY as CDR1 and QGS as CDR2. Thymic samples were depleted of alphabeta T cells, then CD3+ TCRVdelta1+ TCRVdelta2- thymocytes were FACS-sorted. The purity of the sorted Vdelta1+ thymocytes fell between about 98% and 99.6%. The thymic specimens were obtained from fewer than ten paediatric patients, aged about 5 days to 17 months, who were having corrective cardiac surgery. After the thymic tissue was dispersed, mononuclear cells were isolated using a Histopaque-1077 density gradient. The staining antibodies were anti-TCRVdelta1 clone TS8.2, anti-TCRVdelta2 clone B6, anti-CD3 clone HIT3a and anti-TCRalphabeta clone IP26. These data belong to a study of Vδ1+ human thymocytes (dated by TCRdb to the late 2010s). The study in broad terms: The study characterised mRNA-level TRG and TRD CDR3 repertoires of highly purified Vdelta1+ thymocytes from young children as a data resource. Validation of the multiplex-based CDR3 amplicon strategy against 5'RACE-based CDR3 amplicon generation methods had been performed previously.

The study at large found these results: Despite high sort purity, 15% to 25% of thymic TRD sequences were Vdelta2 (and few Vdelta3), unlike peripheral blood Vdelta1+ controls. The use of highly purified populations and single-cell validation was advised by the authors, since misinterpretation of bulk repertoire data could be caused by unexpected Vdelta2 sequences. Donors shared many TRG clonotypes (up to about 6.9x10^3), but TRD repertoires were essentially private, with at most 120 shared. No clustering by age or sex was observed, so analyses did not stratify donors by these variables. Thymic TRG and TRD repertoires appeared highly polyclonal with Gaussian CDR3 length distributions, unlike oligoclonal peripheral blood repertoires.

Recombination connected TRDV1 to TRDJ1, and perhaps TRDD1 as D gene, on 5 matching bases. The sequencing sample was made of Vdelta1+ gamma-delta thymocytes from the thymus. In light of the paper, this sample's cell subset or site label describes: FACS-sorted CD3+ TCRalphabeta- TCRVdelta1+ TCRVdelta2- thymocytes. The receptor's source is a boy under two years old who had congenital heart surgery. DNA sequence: TGTGCTCTTGGGGAACTCGTAAAATATTCTGTACTAACGGTCGATAAACTCATCTTT. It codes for CALGELVKYSVLTVDKLIF.